The 7 T cell receptor beta chains below were found in one sample sequenced in a study of blood T cell repertoires in COVID-19. Clones were read by immunoSEQ multiplex PCR, and TCRdb kept only the in-frame ones, dropping some. Of some 150,000 clones listed, around 87% are singletons. Sequencing used peripheral blood. The receptor source for this set is a man aged 50 to 59 with active COVID-19.

V gene TRBV29-1 combines with J gene TRBJ1-2; 7 bases align to TRBD1. J gave up 8 bases and V 3 bases, and 9 bases lay outside the gene matches. CDR1 SQVTM and CDR2 ANQGSEA come from the germline V gene. The length of the CDR3 is 13 residues. The CDR3 DNA follows: TGCAGCGTTGATCAGGGACAGAGTCGAGGCTACACCTTC. Its translation: CSVDQGQSRGYTF.

The chain carries TRBV5-6 and TRBJ2-7; 12 nucleotides match TRBD2. V lost 0 bases and J lost 2; bases outside the gene matches: 3. The germline V gene encodes CDR1 SGHDT and CDR2 YYEEEE. The CDR3 extends over 16 amino acids. The CDR3 DNA sequence: TGTGCCAGCAGCTTGGGACTAGCGGGGGCCACCTACGAGCAGTACTTC. Its translation is CASSLGLAGATYEQYF.

The chain couples TRBV5-1 to TRBJ1-2; 9 bases agree with TRBD1. The length of the CDR3 is 14 residues. The V segment lost 4 bases and the J segment 2 bases; nucleotides outside the gene matches: 3. Germline values: CDR1 SGHRS, CDR2 YFSETQ. In DNA, the CDR3 is TGCGCCAGCAGCCCACAGGGGGCGAACTATGGCTACACCTTC. This translates into CASSPQGANYGYTF.

The CDR3 region has the DNA TGTGCCATCAGTGAGACAGGGGTTCGGGATGGCTACACCTTC. This encodes CAISETGVRDGYTF. This rearrangement joins TRBV10-3 to TRBJ1-2; 7 bases match TRBD1. With V trimmed by 2 bases and J by 6 bases, 6 bases remained unmatched. CDR3 length: 14 amino acids. Germline CDR1 is ENHRY and CDR2 is SYGVKD.

The chain uses TRBV15 and TRBJ2-1, with 11 bases matching TRBD2. Germline CDR1 is LNHNV and CDR2 is YYDKDF (reference sequence). V gave up 5 bases and J gave up 0 bases; unmatched junction bases: 12. CDR3 size: 19 residues. CDR3 nucleotides: TGTGCCACCAGCTGGCCGTTGCTAGCGGGGGGTGGCTCCTACAATGAGCAGTTCTTC. Amino acids: CATSWPLLAGGGSYNEQFF.

This clone was observed a single time. The V gene is TRBV25-1, the J gene TRBJ1-2, with D perhaps TRBD1 (5 bases). Germline V gene lookup returns CDR1 MGHDK and CDR2 SYGVNS. V gave up 3 bases and J gave up 5 bases, with 10 bases separating them. CDR3 length: 13 amino acids. CDR3 sequence: CASSDGGSYGYTF. The CDR3 nucleotides read TGTGCCAGCAGTGACGGGGGTTCTTATGGCTACACCTTC.

The chain combines TRBV6-5 with TRBJ1-2; 7 bases are a match to TRBD1. V lost 0 bases to trimming and J lost 8 bases; unmatched junction nucleotides: 9. Germline V gene lookup returns CDR1 MNHEY and CDR2 SVGAGI. This CDR3 is built from 15 residues. In nucleotides, the CDR3 is TGTGCCAGCAGTTACTCACAGGGGTCCCTCCGAGGCTACACCTTC. Protein: CASSYSQGSLRGYTF.